This T cell receptor (beta chain) was sequenced in a study of shared clonotypes between healthy human individuals. Germline V gene data show CDR1 as SEHNR and CDR2 as FQNEAQ (reference sequence). Deletions cut 1 base from V and 2 bases from J, with 18 bases between. The CDR3 has 18 residues. Libraries were prepared by immunoSEQ multiplex PCR; TCRdb keeps only in-frame clonotypes and omits some of them. The sample has about 580,000 clones, roughly 98% seen once; the top ten hold 0.3%. As defined, naive CD8 cells were CD45RO-negative and positively selected for CCR7, with terminally differentiated effector memory CD45RA+ cells excluded.

This receptor was identified in a man aged 25-45 years in good health. The sample consisted of naive CD8+ T cells sorted from blood. The chain has TRBV7-9 and TRBJ2-1, with D unclear. The DNA of the CDR3 is TGTGCCAGCAGCTTAGGGGGTGGGTCCGCCTTCGCCTACAATGAGCAGTTCTTC. The encoded protein is CASSLGGGSAFAYNEQFF. The complete variable domain, with remaining parts taken from reference TRBV7-9 and TRBJ2-1, reads DTGVSQNPRHKITKRGQNVTFRCDPISEHNRLYWYRQTLGQGPEFLTYFQNEAQLEKSRLLSDRFSAERPKGSFSTLEIQRTEQGDSAMYLCASSLGGGSAFAYNEQFFGPGTRLTVL.